This is a list of T cell receptor beta chains from one sample in a study of blood T cell repertoires in COVID-19. Profiled with immunoSEQ multiplex PCR; TCRdb holds only in-frame clones, not every one. The sample shows some 270,000 clones, roughly nine tenths of them seen only once. The sample consisted of peripheral blood. The source of these receptors is a woman aged 55-69 years who had recovered from COVID-19. CDR3s include the opening cysteine and the closing phenylalanine or tryptophan. The D gene is left open where the match is weak. Rows may omit the clone size; those that give it use once, few, many or a size class.

j_call clone_size v_call d_call cdr3_nt cdr3_aa
TRBJ1-2 - TRBV19 TRBD1 TGTGCCAGTAGCCCGACAGGGTCCCTGAGGGGCTACACCTTC CASSPTGSLRGYTF
TRBJ2-3 - TRBV5-5 - TGTGCCAGCACCCGGGGGGCGGAAGATACGCAGTATTTT CASTRGAEDTQYF
TRBJ2-2 - TRBV11-2 - TGTGCCAGCAGCTTAGGACTTCACACCGGGGAGCTGTTTTTT CASSLGLHTGELFF
TRBJ2-3 - TRBV2 TRBD2 TGTGCCAGCAGTACTAGCGTGAGCACAGATACGCAGTATTTT CASSTSVSTDTQYF
TRBJ2-2 - TRBV5-1 - TGCGCCAGCAGCTTGCACAGGGCGACACTGAACACCGGGGAGCTGTTTTTT CASSLHRATLNTGELFF
TRBJ2-4 - TRBV3-1/TRBV3-2 - TGTGCCAGCAGCCGCGGACAGAGCCTAGCCAAAAACATTCAGTACTTC CASSRGQSLAKNIQYF
TRBJ2-5 - TRBV19 - TGTGCCAGTAGTAACCAGGGAGGTGAGACCCAGTACTTC CASSNQGGETQYF
TRBJ2-7 - TRBV2 - TGTGCCAGCAGTGGTACAGGGTCGGGCGAGCAGTACTTC CASSGTGSGEQYF
TRBJ1-3 - TRBV7-6 TRBD1 TGTGCCAGCAGCTTCAAGACAGGGTACGGAAACACCATATATTTT CASSFKTGYGNTIYF
TRBJ1-2 - TRBV6-5 TRBD1 TGTGCCAGCAGCCGGACAGGGAACTATGGCTACACCTTC CASSRTGNYGYTF
TRBJ2-1 - TRBV28 TRBD2 TGTGCCAGCAGTTCCCAGGGACTAGCGGGGCCTTACAATGAGCAGTTCTTC CASSSQGLAGPYNEQFF
TRBJ2-2 - TRBV5-5 - TGTGCCAGCAGCTCCAGGGCCACTTCGAACACCGGGGAGCTGTTTTTT CASSSRATSNTGELFF
TRBJ2-3 - TRBV5-1 TRBD1 TGCGCCAGCAGCTTGGTTAAAGGACAGGGAGGAGATACGCAGTATTTT CASSLVKGQGGDTQYF
TRBJ1-4 - TRBV5-1 TRBD1 TGCGCCAGCAGCGAATACCGGACAGGGGCGGCAACTAATGAAAAACTGTTTTTT CASSEYRTGAATNEKLFF
TRBJ2-7 - TRBV6-4 - TGTGCCAGCAGTGACTCGAGTCATTGGTGCTACGAGCAGTACTTC CASSDSSHWCYEQYF
TRBJ2-7 - TRBV7-9 - TGTGCCGGGGGGATCTCCTACGAGCAGTACTTC CAGGISYEQYF
TRBJ2-7 - TRBV5-1 - TGCGCCAGCAGTCCCTCCGGGACATTGGACGAGCAGTACTTC CASSPSGTLDEQYF
TRBJ1-2 - TRBV27 TRBD1 TGTGCCAGCAGTTTGATAGGACAGGGGTTCTATGGCTACACCTTC CASSLIGQGFYGYTF
TRBJ2-3 - TRBV9 - TGTGCCAGCAGCGACCACAGGACCCAATCCACAGATACGCAGTATTTT CASSDHRTQSTDTQYF
TRBJ1-2 - TRBV21-1 - TGTGCCAGCGTCCCCCGGGGGGTCCCCAACTATGGCTACACCTTC CASVPRGVPNYGYTF
TRBJ2-7 - TRBV4-3 TRBD2 TGCGCCAGCAGCCAAGCATTTAGCGGGGCCGCCTACGAGCAGTACTTC CASSQAFSGAAYEQYF
TRBJ1-2 - TRBV5-1 TRBD1 TGCGCCAGCAGCTCGGGGACAGGGGGTAACTATGGCTACACCTTC CASSSGTGGNYGYTF
TRBJ2-5 - TRBV11-2 TRBD1 TGTGCCAGCAGCGACCGACAGGGCATGTGGGAGACCCAGTACTTC CASSDRQGMWETQYF
TRBJ2-2 - TRBV11-2 TRBD2 TGTGCCAGCAGCTTACGCCGGGGGGGAAACACCGGGGAGCTGTTTTTT CASSLRRGGNTGELFF
TRBJ2-3 - TRBV5-1 TRBD1 TGCGCCAGCAGCTTGGGACAGGGGTTAACTAACACAGATACGCAGTATTTT CASSLGQGLTNTDTQYF
TRBJ1-1 once TRBV4-3 TRBD1 TGCGCCAGCAGCCGCCTGGGACAGGGGGACACTGAAGCTTTCTTT CASSRLGQGDTEAFF
TRBJ2-1 - TRBV6-2/TRBV6-3 - TGTGCCAGCAGCTTCAAACGCAGGGGGGCGGGTGAGCAGTTCTTC CASSFKRRGAGEQFF
TRBJ1-3 - TRBV19 - TGTGCCAGCCGGGGAAGGGTTGCCGGCTCTGGAAACACCATATATTTT CASRGRVAGSGNTIYF
TRBJ2-7 - TRBV19 TRBD1 TGTGCCAGTAGAAAAGTCCGGGACAGCTTTTCCGAGCAGTACTTC CASRKVRDSFSEQYF
TRBJ1-6 once TRBV19 TRBD1 TGTGCCAGTAGTCCTTGGACAGGGAGCTCCTATAATTCACCCCTCCACTTT CASSPWTGSSYNSPLHF
TRBJ2-5 - TRBV12-3/TRBV12-4 TRBD2 TGTGCCAGCAGTTTTTGGGGGGGGGAGACCCAGTACTTC CASSFWGGETQYF
TRBJ2-3 - TRBV2 - TGTGCCAGCAGCGGTAAGGATACGCAGTATTTT CASSGKDTQYF
TRBJ2-3 - TRBV4-1 - TGCGCCAGCAGCCGATGGACAAGTCTGGAAGGTGGGGATACGCAGTATTTT CASSRWTSLEGGDTQYF
TRBJ1-2 - TRBV6-2/TRBV6-3 - TGTGCCAGCAGTTACTCGGAGGGGAACTATGGCTACACCTTC CASSYSEGNYGYTF
TRBJ1-5 - TRBV4-1 TRBD1 TGCGCCAGCAGCCAGTACGGGACAGGGTTCCAGCCCCAGCATTTT CASSQYGTGFQPQHF
TRBJ1-2 - TRBV9 - TGTGCCAGCAGCGTAGTGGGGGCACTTGGCTACACCTTC CASSVVGALGYTF
TRBJ2-7 - TRBV29-1 TRBD1 TGCAGCGTCGCTAAACGATCAGGGGGCTACGAGCAGTACTTC CSVAKRSGGYEQYF
TRBJ2-3 - TRBV18 TRBD2 TGTGCCAGCTCGCCGCAAAGGAGGACTAGCGGGGGCTCTAGCACAGATACGCAGTATTTT CASSPQRRTSGGSSTDTQYF
TRBJ2-2 - TRBV9 - TGTGCCAGCAGCGTCATGACAGGTTCCGGGGAGCTGTTTTTT CASSVMTGSGELFF
TRBJ2-3 - TRBV7-8 - TGTGCCAGCAGCTTAGGTTTCCGGGGGAGGACAGATACGCAGTATTTT CASSLGFRGRTDTQYF